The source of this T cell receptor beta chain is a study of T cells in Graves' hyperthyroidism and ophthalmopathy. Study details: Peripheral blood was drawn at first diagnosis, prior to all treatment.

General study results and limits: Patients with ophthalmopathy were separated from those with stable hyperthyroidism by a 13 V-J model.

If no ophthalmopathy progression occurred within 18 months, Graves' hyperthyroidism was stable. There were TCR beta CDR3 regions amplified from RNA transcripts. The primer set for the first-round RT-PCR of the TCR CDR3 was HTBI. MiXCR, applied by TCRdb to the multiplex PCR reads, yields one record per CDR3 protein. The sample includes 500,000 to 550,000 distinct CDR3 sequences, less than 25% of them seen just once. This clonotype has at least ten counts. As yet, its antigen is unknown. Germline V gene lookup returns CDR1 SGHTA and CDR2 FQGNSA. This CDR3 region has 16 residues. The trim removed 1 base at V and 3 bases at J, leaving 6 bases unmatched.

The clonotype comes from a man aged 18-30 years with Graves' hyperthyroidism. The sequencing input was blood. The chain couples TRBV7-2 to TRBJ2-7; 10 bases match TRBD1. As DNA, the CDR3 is TGTGCCAGCAGCTTAGGGCGGGGACAGGGGAACTACGAGCAGTACTTC. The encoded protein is CASSLGRGQGNYEQYF. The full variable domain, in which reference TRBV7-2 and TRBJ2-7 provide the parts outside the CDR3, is GAGVSQSPSNKVTEKGKDVELRCDPISGHTALYWYRQSLGQGLEFLIYFQGNSAPDKSGLPSDRFSAERTGGSVSTLTIQRTQQEDSAVYLCASSLGRGQGNYEQYFGPGTRLTVT.